This T cell receptor (beta chain) is from a study of T cell repertoires in cytomegalovirus infection. TCRdb ran MiXCR on the reads and lists one entry per CDR3 protein. Among around 360,000 distinct CDR3 sequences listed, about 32% were seen once. Trimming stripped 2 bases from V and 0 bases from J, with 17 bases between. This CDR3 has 18 residues. Looked up from germline, CDR1 is MGHRA and CDR2 is YSYEKL. This clonotype was counted between two and nine times. The antigen remains undetermined. This receptor was identified in a human donor in good health (CMV status not recorded). Some clones in this sample may be carry-over from other donors' samples. This sample comprised cultured PBMCs, obtained from culture after CMV antigen stimulation. The chain uses TRBV4-1 and TRBJ1-3; maybe TRBD1 (5 bases). The CDR3 sequence: CASSQQPGRSLSGNTIYF. The CDR3 nucleotides read TGCGCCAGCAGCCAACAACCGGGACGGAGCCTCTCTGGAAACACCATATATTTT.